This TCR beta chain was sequenced during a study of control samples from healthy donors and cancer patients. The V gene lost 2 bases and the J gene lost 4 bases, with 8 bases spanning the gap. The CDR3 length is 13 residues. Per germline, CDR1 MNHNS and CDR2 SASEGT. Measured with immunoSEQ multiplex PCR; TCRdb has only the in-frame clones, and not every one. The sample has about 70,000 clones, about 95% seen once. The chain couples TRBV6-1 to TRBJ1-2; D remains ambiguous. The TCR was taken from a woman between 25 and 40 years old in good health. Sequencing used blood. This CDR3 reads CASSESVSYGYTF. The DNA of the CDR3 is TGTGCCAGCAGTGAATCCGTAAGCTATGGCTACACCTTC.